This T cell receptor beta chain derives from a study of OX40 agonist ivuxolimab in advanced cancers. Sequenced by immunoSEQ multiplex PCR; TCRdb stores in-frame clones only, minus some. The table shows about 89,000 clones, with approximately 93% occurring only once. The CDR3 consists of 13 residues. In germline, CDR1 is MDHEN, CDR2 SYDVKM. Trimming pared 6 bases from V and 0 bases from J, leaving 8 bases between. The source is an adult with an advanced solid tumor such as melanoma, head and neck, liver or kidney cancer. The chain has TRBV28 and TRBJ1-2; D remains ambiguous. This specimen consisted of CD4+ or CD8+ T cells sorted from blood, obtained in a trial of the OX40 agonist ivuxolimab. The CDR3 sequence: CASRSSSNYGYTF. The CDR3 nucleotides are TGTGCCAGCAGATCGAGCTCTAACTATGGCTACACCTTC.